This passage covers 2 T cell receptor beta chains from one sample sequenced in a study of vaccination effects on CD4 cells after COVID-19. Having been cultured for 10 days, the cells underwent CD4+ T cell isolation. Each participant received a vaccine that was either BNT162b2 or mRNA-1273, given as two doses. Repertoires were generated with immunoSEQ multiplex PCR, while TCRdb's copy carries only in-frame clones and drops some. The sample has about 66,000 clones; about 74% are singletons. For these receptors, no antigen is known. This specimen was CD4+ T cells from PBMCs cultured without peptide, taken after COVID-19 vaccination. Receptor source: a human donor who received a COVID-19 vaccine.

The chain uses TRBV5-1 and TRBJ2-7; D perhaps matches TRBD2 (6 bases). The V end lost 4 bases, the J end lost 5 bases, and 13 bases lay between the germline ends. The CDR3 runs 13 residues. Per germline, CDR1 SGHRS and CDR2 YFSETQ. The CDR3, as DNA: TGCGCCAGCAGCCTCGGGACTGGGGACGAGCAGTACGTC. Translation: CASSLGTGDEQYV.

This chain connects TRBV6-1 to TRBJ1-2; D ambiguous. The V end was cut by 4 bases, the J end by 2 bases, with 17 bases between. Per germline, CDR1 MNHNS and CDR2 SASEGT. The CDR3 has 16 residues. CDR3 region: CASSGGYRSPNYGYTF. The CDR3 DNA reads TGTGCCAGCAGTGGGGGATACCGGTCACCAAACTATGGCTACACCTTC.